This T cell receptor (beta chain) was profiled in a study of blood T cell repertoires in COVID-19. Per the original data handling: Estimated nucleated cell counts came from reference gene primer amplification. The repertoire was sequenced with immunoSEQ multiplex PCR; TCRdb's copy has only in-frame clones and lacks some. The DNA gave D and trimming, while V, J and clone size come from that table. The sample carries roughly 39,000 clones, 80% to 90% recorded once. Germline V lookup: CDR1 LNHDA, CDR2 SQIVND (reference sequence). V lost 3 bases and J lost 9, with 12 bases in between. The length of the CDR3 is 14 residues.

This receptor was identified in a man aged 45-65 years with active or convalescent COVID-19. Sequencing was done on a sample of peripheral blood. The chain links TRBV19 to TRBJ1-6, with a weak D call TRBD1 (5 bases). The CDR3 reads CASSMRQGGSPLHF. The CDR3 DNA follows: TGTGCCAGTAGTATGCGTCAGGGTGGTTCACCCCTCCACTTT.